This T cell receptor (beta chain) was identified during a study of T cell responses to AZD1222 COVID-19 vaccine. Whole-study results and caveats: Epitopes outside B.1.351 and B.1.1.7 mutated regions reportedly drew nearly half of spike TCRs. The donor group comprised mostly white British people and more females; the analysis possibly underestimated clonal diversity. Just five or six AZD1222 recipients were seropositive at baseline. The study sampled repertoires only after the peak T cell response.

Using immunoSEQ multiplex PCR, the repertoire was profiled, and TCRdb retains in-frame clones only, with some absent. The repertoire includes 130,000 to 150,000 clones, around 90% of them detected once, and 5% to 5.5% sits in the top ten. The germline V gene encodes CDR1 SGHRS and CDR2 YFSETQ. V gave up 5 bases and J gave up 6 bases; unmatched junction bases: 7. CDR3 size: 14 residues. This clone has more than one count but fewer than ten. The antigen is not known. The clonotype was recovered from an adult who received the MenACWY meningococcal vaccine as a control. This sequence joins TRBV5-1 and TRBJ2-7, with TRBD1 identical over 11 bases. This specimen was peripheral blood, taken 28 days after the second dose of the MenACWY control vaccine. In nucleotides, the CDR3 is TGCGCCAGCAGTACCGGGACAGGGGGTGTCGAGCAGTACTTC. Residues: CASSTGTGGVEQYF.